This note documents a single T cell receptor beta chain sequence. This record comes from a study of cytomegalovirus exposure and HLA in healthy donors. Study-level background: The approximately 110 validation repertoires used a platform that matched the one used for the 666 first-cohort repertoires, as a later analysis reported.

The repertoire was sequenced with immunoSEQ multiplex PCR; TCRdb's copy has only in-frame clones and lacks some. The sample holds 200,000 or so clones, more than 80% seen once. The sample comprised PBMCs. This TCR was sampled from a man aged 18 to 29 in good health and CMV-seropositive.

The CDR3 loop reads CASSPFGTGGSYEQYF. In DNA, the CDR3 is TGTGCCAGCAGCCCTTTTGGGACAGGGGGCTCCTACGAGCAGTACTTC. V gene TRBV27 combines with J gene TRBJ2-7; 11 bases fit TRBD1. There are 16 residues in the CDR3. Germline V gene sequence: CDR1 MNHEY, CDR2 SMNVEV (reference sequence). V shed 6 bases, J shed 0 bases, and the junction held 7 bases outside the gene matches.